This T cell receptor (beta chain) was retrieved from a study of CD8 T cells in Susac syndrome. Healthy donors matched for age and sex were used as controls. Negative isolation was applied to CD8+ and CD4+ T cells, and FACS enrichment was applied to TEMRA cells. Unmatched junction bases numbered 1, after V lost 6 bases and J lost 4 bases. CDR3 size: 12 residues. In germline, CDR1 is SQVTM, CDR2 ANQGSEA. An input of roughly 0.5 to 1 ug of RNA was subjected to reverse transcription using random hexamers. Across 54 Vbeta and 13 Jbeta, immunoSEQ multiplex PCR amplified TCR beta CDR3. TCRdb processed the immunoSEQ multiplex PCR reads anew with MiXCR; each CDR3 protein has one entry. Counted here are 150,000 to 200,000 distinct CDR3 sequences, 93% occurring once; the ten biggest clones make up around 0.13%.

The chain uses TRBV29-1 and TRBJ1-4, with 8 bases that match TRBD1. Sequencing input: CD4+ T cells from PBMCs. This clonotype was obtained from a human donor in good health. CDR3 sequence reads: CSVQGDNEKLFF. The CDR3 DNA reads TGCAGCGTACAGGGGGATAATGAAAAACTGTTTTTT.